The subject of this entry is one T cell receptor beta chain. This CDR3 has 13 amino acids. Germline CDR1 is MDHEN and CDR2 is SYDVKM. Trimming removed 4 bases at V and 8 bases at J, with 14 bases between. The entry originates in a study of blood T cells in healthy people across ages. Next came a second PCR, run for about 6 to 11 cycles, which used a sample-barcoded 5' primer along with a J-beta primer mix. TCRdb re-called the 5' RACE reads through MiXCR, storing one row per CDR3 protein. Of about 810,000 distinct CDR3 sequences in the sample, approximately 35% were seen once. Total RNA extracted from each sample amounted to at least 6 micrograms.

Sequenced sample: blood. This TCR derives from a man younger than 35 in good health. The chain uses TRBV28 and TRBJ1-2; D is undetermined. In DNA form, the CDR3 reads TGTGCCAGCAGTTCCGATTTTGGGCAGGGCTACACCTTC. Translation: CASSSDFGQGYTF.